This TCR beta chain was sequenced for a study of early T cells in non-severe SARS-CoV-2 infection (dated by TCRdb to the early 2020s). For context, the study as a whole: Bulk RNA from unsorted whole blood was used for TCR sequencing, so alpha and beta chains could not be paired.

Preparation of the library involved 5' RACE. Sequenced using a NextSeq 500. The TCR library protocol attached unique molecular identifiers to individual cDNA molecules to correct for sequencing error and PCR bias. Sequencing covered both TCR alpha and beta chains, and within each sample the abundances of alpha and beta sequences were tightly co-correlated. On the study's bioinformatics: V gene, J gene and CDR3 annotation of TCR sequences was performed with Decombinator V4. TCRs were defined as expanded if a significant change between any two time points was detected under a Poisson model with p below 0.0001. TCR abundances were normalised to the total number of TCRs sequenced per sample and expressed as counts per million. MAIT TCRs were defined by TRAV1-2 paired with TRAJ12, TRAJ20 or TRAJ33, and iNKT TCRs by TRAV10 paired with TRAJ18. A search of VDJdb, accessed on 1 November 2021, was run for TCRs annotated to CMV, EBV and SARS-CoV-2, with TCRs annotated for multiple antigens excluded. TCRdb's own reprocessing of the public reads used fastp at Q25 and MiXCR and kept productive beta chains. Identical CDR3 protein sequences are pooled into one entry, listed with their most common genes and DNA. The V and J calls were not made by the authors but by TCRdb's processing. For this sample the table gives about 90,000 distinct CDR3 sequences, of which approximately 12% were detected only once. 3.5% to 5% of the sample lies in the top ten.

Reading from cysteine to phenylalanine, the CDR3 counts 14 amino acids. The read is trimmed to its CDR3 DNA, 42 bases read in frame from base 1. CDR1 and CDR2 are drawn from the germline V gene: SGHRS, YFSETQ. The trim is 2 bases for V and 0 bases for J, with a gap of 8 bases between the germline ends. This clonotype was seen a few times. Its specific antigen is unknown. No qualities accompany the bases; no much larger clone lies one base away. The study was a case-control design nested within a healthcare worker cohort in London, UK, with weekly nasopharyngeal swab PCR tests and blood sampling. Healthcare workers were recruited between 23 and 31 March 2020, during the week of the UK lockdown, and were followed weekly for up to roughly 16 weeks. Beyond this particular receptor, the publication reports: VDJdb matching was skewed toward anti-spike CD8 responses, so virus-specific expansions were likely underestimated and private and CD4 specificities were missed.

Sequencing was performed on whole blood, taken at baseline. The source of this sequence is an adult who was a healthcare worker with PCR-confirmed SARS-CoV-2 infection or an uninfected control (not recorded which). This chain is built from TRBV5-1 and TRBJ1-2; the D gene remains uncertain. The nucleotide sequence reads TGCGCCAGCAGCTTCGCCGGAGCTAACTATGGCTACACCTTC. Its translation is CASSFAGANYGYTF.